This entry lists 10 T cell receptor beta chains sequenced from one sample in a study of a mutant IDH1 vaccine in newly diagnosed glioma (dated by TCRdb to the early 2020s). Which antigens these TCRs recognize remains unknown. Receptor libraries were prepared by the immunoSEQ multiplex PCR assay. TCRdb provides this immuneACCESS table in a form limited to in-frame rearrangements. Some clones are lacking; in checked studies, under half of them reflect an unresolved V gene, and why the rest are absent is not known. A total of about 110,000 clones appear in this sample, 85% to 90% of them only once. The biggest ten clones account for 0.5% to 0.65% of the sample. The time point label corresponds to: week 11, during vaccination. Every vaccine dose consisted of 300 ug of a 20-mer mutant IDH1 peptide in Montanide, administered subcutaneously together with topical imiquimod. The source was PBMCs, collected from a glioma patient whose treatment included an IDH1 peptide vaccine. These receptors were obtained from a woman aged 50 to 60 with glioma.

The chain's CDR3 is CASSSGGAYNEQFF. CDR3 in DNA: TGTGCCAGCAGTTCAGGGGGGGCCTACAATGAGCAGTTCTTC. This chain uses TRBV28 with TRBJ2-1; D is tentatively TRBD1 or TRBD2 (7 bases each). The CDR3 consists of 14 residues. Germline-derived CDR1 and CDR2 are MDHEN and SYDVKM. V lost 4 bases and J lost 2, with 9 bases in between.

The J gene is TRBJ2-3, the V gene TRBV6-6; D is unclear. In germline, CDR1 is MNHNY, CDR2 SVGAGI (reference sequence). Trimming removed 5 bases from V and 2 bases from J, with 5 bases in between. The CDR3 loop spans 12 amino acids. The chain's CDR3 is CASSPYTDTQYF. The CDR3 DNA sequence: TGTGCCAGCAGTCCATACACAGATACGCAGTATTTT.

V and J are TRBV28 and TRBJ2-3; D perhaps matches TRBD1 (6 bases). The CDR3 extends over 15 amino acids. Trimming removed 1 base at V and 3 bases at J, with 11 bases between. Germline-derived CDR1 and CDR2 are MDHEN and SYDVKM. CDR3 loop: CASSLSGRGTDTQYF. For the CDR3, the DNA is TGTGCCAGCAGTTTATCGGGCAGGGGTACAGATACGCAGTATTTT.

This chain connects TRBV5-5 to TRBJ1-1, with unresolved D. The CDR3 runs 14 residues. Germline V gene data show CDR1 as SGHKS and CDR2 as YYEKEE (reference sequence). V was shortened by 1 base and J by 7 bases, with 14 bases between the two germline ends. This CDR3 reads CASSLRAGSLEAFF. DNA for the CDR3: TGTGCCAGCAGCTTGCGGGCGGGGTCCCTTGAAGCTTTCTTT.

The rearrangement uses TRBV28 and TRBJ2-1; no firm D call. The V and J ends lost 6 bases and 12 bases respectively, with 12 bases between them. Looked up from germline, CDR1 is MDHEN and CDR2 is SYDVKM. There are 11 residues in the CDR3. In nucleotides, the CDR3 is TGTGCCAGCAGCACCGTGTTTGTGCAGTTCTTC. Protein sequence: CASSTVFVQFF.

The V call is TRBV11-2, the J call TRBJ2-1, with a tentative D call TRBD1 (6 bases). This CDR3 spans 14 amino acids. The V end was cut by 2 bases, the J end by 4 bases, with 9 bases between. Germline V lookup: CDR1 SGHAT, CDR2 FQNNGV. In DNA, the CDR3 is TGTGCCAGCAGCTTACAGGGGATGTACAATGAGCAGTTCTTC. This encodes CASSLQGMYNEQFF.

This clone was counted a few times. V usage is TRBV28 and J usage is TRBJ1-2; possibly TRBD1 for D (6 bases). CDR1 and CDR2 from the germline V gene are MDHEN and SYDVKM. V was pared by 6 bases and J by 4 bases, with 15 bases between. The length of the CDR3 is 14 residues. DNA of the CDR3: TGTGCCAGCAGACGTCAGGGGCATGGCTATGGCTACACCTTC. It translates to CASRRQGHGYGYTF.

This chain uses TRBV5-1 with TRBJ1-6; TRBD1 matches at 10 bases. With V trimmed by 4 bases and J by 9 bases, 7 bases remained unmatched. From germline, CDR1 is SGHRS and CDR2 YFSETQ. This CDR3 is 15 amino acids long. CDR3 protein: CASSLGTGAGSPLHF. CDR3 DNA sequence: TGCGCCAGCAGCCTGGGGACAGGGGCAGGTTCACCCCTCCACTTT. The full variable domain, completed using reference TRBV5-1 and TRBJ1-6, is KAGVTQTPRYLIKTRGQQVTLSCSPISGHRSVSWYQQTPGQGLQFLFEYFSETQRNKGNFPGRFSGRQFSNSRSEMNVSTLELGDSALYLCASSLGTGAGSPLHFGNGTRLTVT.

The chain recombines TRBV27 with TRBJ2-1; D gene uncertain. Germline V CDR1 and CDR2: MNHEY, SMNVEV (reference sequence). The CDR3 loop spans 15 amino acids. V was clipped by 5 bases and J by 2 bases, with 13 bases between them. CDR3 in amino acids: CASSPPVGPYNEQFF. CDR3 DNA sequence: TGTGCCAGCAGTCCCCCCGTAGGTCCCTACAATGAGCAGTTCTTC.

This clone occurred a few times. The chain links TRBV4-1 to TRBJ1-3; TRBD1 matches 9 bases. V lost 1 base and J lost 4; bases outside the gene matches: 8. This CDR3 is 17 amino acids long. Per the germline V gene, CDR1 is MGHRA and CDR2 is YSYEKL. CDR3 sequence reads: CASSQAPSGTGGNTIYF. The CDR3, as DNA: TGCGCCAGCAGCCAAGCCCCGAGCGGGACAGGGGGAAACACCATATATTTT.